The rows below give T cell receptor beta chains drawn from one sample of a study of blood T cell repertoires in COVID-19. Sequenced by immunoSEQ multiplex PCR; TCRdb stores in-frame clones only, minus some. The sample has around 300,000 clones, approximately 83% seen once. Sample: peripheral blood. All receptors come from a woman aged 70 to 79 with acute or convalescent COVID-19. Each CDR3 is given with its conserved first and last residue. Each record gives: J gene, clone size, D gene, V gene, CDR3 protein, CDR3 DNA. A D gene is named only where the DNA matches it firmly. Size is stated for part of the rows, as once, few or many counts, or as a class when the clone is expanded.

>TRBJ1-2|.|TRBD1|TRBV27
CASSQRTGFGGYTF
TGTGCCAGCAGCCAACGGACAGGGTTCGGGGGCTACACCTTC
>TRBJ1-2|.|TRBD1|TRBV27
CASSLFGQGHYGYTF
TGTGCCAGCAGTTTATTCGGACAGGGACACTATGGCTACACCTTC
>TRBJ2-1|.|TRBD2|TRBV24-1
CATSDWRAGGPQFF
TGTGCCACCAGTGATTGGCGGGCGGGGGGCCCACAGTTCTTC
>TRBJ1-4|.|TRBD1|TRBV4-1
CASSGGTGLEKLFF
TGCGCCAGCAGCGGAGGGACAGGATTAGAAAAACTGTTTTTT
>TRBJ1-5|.|.|TRBV3-1/TRBV3-2
CASSQDHSNQPQHF
TGTGCCAGCAGCCAAGACCATAGCAATCAGCCCCAGCATTTT
>TRBJ2-5|few|TRBD2|TRBV3-1/TRBV3-2
CASSQGTSGVTRAPRVAQYF
TGTGCCAGCAGCCAAGGGACTAGCGGGGTAACGAGGGCCCCGCGCGTGGCCCAGTACTTC
>TRBJ1-6|once|TRBD1|TRBV7-9
CASSFSDRGSPLHF
TGTGCCAGCAGCTTCAGCGACAGGGGTTCACCCCTCCACTTT
>TRBJ2-2|.|.|TRBV4-1
CASSPGLIRAWAGELFF
TGCGCCAGCAGCCCCGGTTTGATCAGGGCGTGGGCCGGGGAGCTGTTTTTT
>TRBJ2-7|.|.|TRBV2
CASSENRHGVGCEQYF
TGTGCCAGCAGTGAAAACCGACACGGGGTGGGGTGCGAGCAGTACTTC
>TRBJ2-7|.|TRBD1|TRBV6-5
CATLRGQGAFEQYF
TGTGCCACCCTGCGGGGACAGGGGGCGTTCGAGCAGTACTTC
>TRBJ1-6|.|TRBD1|TRBV6-5
CASRFGTGSSPLHF
TGTGCCAGCAGATTCGGGACAGGGAGTTCACCCCTCCACTTT
>TRBJ1-4|few|.|TRBV4-1
CASSQADSTNEKLFF
TGCGCCAGCAGCCAAGCGGACAGCACTAATGAAAAACTGTTTTTT
>TRBJ2-3|.|.|TRBV6-5
CASSSGPDTQYF
TGTGCCAGCAGCTCAGGTCCAGATACGCAGTATTTT
>TRBJ1-2|.|TRBD1|TRBV7-3
CASSQDRGTYGYTF
TGTGCCAGCAGTCAGGACAGGGGCACCTATGGCTACACCTTC
>TRBJ2-5|.|.|TRBV5-4
CRSSRETQYF
TGTAGGTCGTCTAGGGAGACCCAGTACTTC
>TRBJ1-2|.|.|TRBV12-3/TRBV12-4
CASSRTVYGYTF
TGTGCCAGCAGTAGGACAGTTTATGGCTACACCTTC
>TRBJ2-7|.|TRBD1|TRBV10-3
CAISAPGQEIRGMNEQYF
TGTGCCATCAGTGCGCCGGGACAGGAGATTCGTGGGATGAACGAGCAGTACTTC
>TRBJ2-1|.|TRBD2|TRBV27
CASNVLAGGDNEQFF
TGTGCCAGCAATGTCCTAGCGGGGGGGGACAATGAGCAGTTCTTC
>TRBJ2-1|.|TRBD2|TRBV3-1/TRBV3-2
CASSQDLRGVSYNEQFF
TGTGCCAGCAGCCAGGATCTCCGGGGGGTCTCCTACAATGAGCAGTTCTTC
>TRBJ2-3|.|TRBD2|TRBV6-5
CATRGSAGGTDTQYF
TGTGCCACCCGGGGGTCAGCGGGGGGCACAGATACGCAGTATTTT
>TRBJ1-4|.|.|TRBV4-1
CASSDPWGRGNEKLFF
TGCGCCAGCAGCGACCCTTGGGGAAGGGGTAATGAAAAACTGTTTTTT
>TRBJ2-7|.|.|TRBV7-8
CASSLQGSSYEQYF
TGTGCCAGCAGCTTGCAGGGCAGCTCCTACGAGCAGTACTTC
>TRBJ1-2|.|.|TRBV4-1
CASSQESGAIYGYTF
TGCGCCAGCAGCCAAGAGAGTGGGGCGATCTATGGCTACACCTTC
>TRBJ1-6|.|TRBD1|TRBV27
CASTGTVRFSPLHF
TGTGCCAGCACCGGGACAGTCCGTTTTTCACCCCTCCACTTT
>TRBJ2-7|.|.|TRBV5-1
CASSLADFGTYEQYF
TGCGCCAGCAGCTTGGCCGATTTCGGTACCTACGAGCAGTACTTC
>TRBJ1-2|.|TRBD1|TRBV18
CASSPGQGDGYTF
TGTGCCAGCTCACCCGGACAGGGAGACGGCTACACCTTC
>TRBJ1-1|once|.|TRBV5-1
CASSPIPNTEAFF
TGCGCCAGCAGCCCCATTCCGAACACTGAAGCTTTCTTT
>TRBJ2-7|.|TRBD2|TRBV14
CASSRSGGSSYEQYF
TGTGCCAGCAGCCGATCGGGGGGGAGCTCCTACGAGCAGTACTTC
>TRBJ2-7|.|TRBD1|TRBV6-5
CASRSTGGRSYEQYF
TGTGCCAGCAGATCGACAGGGGGAAGGTCCTACGAGCAGTACTTC
>TRBJ2-1|.|.|TRBV5-8
CASSLETQQFF
TGTGCCAGCAGCCTTGAAACTCAACAGTTCTTC
>TRBJ1-6|few|TRBD1|TRBV6-1
CASSERPGQAGPRSPLHF
TGTGCCAGCAGTGAACGGCCGGGACAGGCGGGCCCCAGGTCACCCCTCCACTTT
>TRBJ2-3|.|.|TRBV27
CASSFRLRDTQYF
TGTGCCAGCAGTTTTCGTCTTCGGGATACGCAGTATTTT
>TRBJ2-5|.|.|TRBV7-9
CASSLGAVGETQYF
TGTGCCAGCAGCTTAGGGGCCGTCGGAGAGACCCAGTACTTC
>TRBJ2-6|.|.|TRBV5-1
CASSHLPPGSGANVLTF
TGCGCCAGCAGCCACCTACCCCCGGGTTCTGGGGCCAACGTCCTGACTTTC
>TRBJ2-3|.|.|TRBV3-1/TRBV3-2
CASSPRFFSADTQYF
TGTGCCAGCAGCCCGAGATTCTTTAGTGCAGATACGCAGTATTTT
>TRBJ1-5|.|.|TRBV5-1
CASSLAGTPHQPQHF
TGCGCCAGCAGCTTGGCCGGGACACCTCATCAGCCCCAGCATTTT
>TRBJ2-1|once|TRBD1|TRBV5-1
CASSRDRGLGNEQFF
TGCGCCAGCAGCCGGGACAGGGGGCTTGGGAATGAGCAGTTCTTC
>TRBJ2-3|.|TRBD2|TRBV7-9
CASILLVGGVVDTQYF
TGTGCCAGCATCCTCCTGGTCGGGGGGGTCGTAGATACGCAGTATTTT
>TRBJ2-7|.|.|TRBV5-1
CASSLRGYEQYF
TGCGCCAGCAGCTTGAGGGGCTACGAGCAGTACTTC
>TRBJ1-1|.|.|TRBV6-5
CASSPRGNTEAFF
TGTGCCAGCAGTCCCAGGGGGAACACTGAAGCTTTCTTT
>TRBJ2-3|once|.|TRBV19
CASSIAGIDTQYF
TGTGCCAGTAGTATAGCGGGGATAGATACGCAGTATTTT
>TRBJ1-5|.|.|TRBV6-5
CASRDSFNSNQPQHF
TGTGCCAGCAGGGACAGTTTTAATAGCAATCAGCCCCAGCATTTT
>TRBJ2-2|.|TRBD2|TRBV5-1
CASSNLAGNTGELFF
TGCGCCAGCAGCAACCTAGCGGGGAACACCGGGGAGCTGTTTTTT
>TRBJ2-3|.|TRBD2|TRBV7-2
CASSSRRGVATDTQYF
TGTGCCAGCAGCTCCCGCCGGGGGGTAGCAACAGATACGCAGTATTTT
>TRBJ2-3|.|TRBD2|TRBV3-1/TRBV3-2
CASSQRASGADTQYF
TGTGCCAGCAGCCAAAGAGCTAGCGGGGCAGATACGCAGTATTTT